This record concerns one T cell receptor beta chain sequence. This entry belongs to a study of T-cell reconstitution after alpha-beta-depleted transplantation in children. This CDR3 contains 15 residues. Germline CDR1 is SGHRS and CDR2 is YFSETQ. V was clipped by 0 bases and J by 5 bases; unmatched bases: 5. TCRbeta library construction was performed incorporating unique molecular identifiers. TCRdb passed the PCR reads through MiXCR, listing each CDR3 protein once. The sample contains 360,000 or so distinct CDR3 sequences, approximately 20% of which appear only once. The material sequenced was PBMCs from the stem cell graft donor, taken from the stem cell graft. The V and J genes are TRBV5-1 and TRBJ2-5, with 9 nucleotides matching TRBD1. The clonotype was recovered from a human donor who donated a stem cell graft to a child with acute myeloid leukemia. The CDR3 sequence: CASSLVGQGMETQYF. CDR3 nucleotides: TGCGCCAGCAGCTTGGTGGGACAGGGAATGGAGACCCAGTACTTC.